These T cell receptor beta chains were read from a single sample in a study of post-analysis software for immune sequencing data. TCRdb recomputed calls from the PCR reads with MiXCR, one row per CDR3 protein. The data contain 250,000 to 300,000 distinct CDR3 sequences, 36% of them singletons. The sequenced sample was blood. Receptors were obtained from a girl aged 10 to 17 with multiple sclerosis. Both conserved end residues are part of each CDR3. The order of the fields is clone size, V gene, D gene, J gene, CDR3 DNA, CDR3 protein. A D gene is named only where the DNA matches it firmly. Only part of the rows carry a size: once, few, many, or a class if the clone is expanded.

many	TRBV28	TRBD1	TRBJ1-6	TGTGCCAGCAGTTCCCTCGACAGGGGGGTGAATTCACCCCTCCACTTT	CASSSLDRGVNSPLHF
few	TRBV6-5	TRBD2	TRBJ2-1	TGTGCCAGCAGTTCTGGGCGGGGGGGGTACAATGAGCAGTTCTTC	CASSSGRGGYNEQFF
many	TRBV7-2	.	TRBJ1-2	TGTGCCAGCAGCTTAGCCCAAGGCGCTAACTATGGCTACACCTTC	CASSLAQGANYGYTF
.	TRBV29-1	TRBD1	TRBJ1-1	TGCAGCGTTTCAGGGGGCACTGAAGCTTTCTTT	CSVSGGTEAFF
many	TRBV7-8	TRBD2	TRBJ2-3	TGTGCCAGCAGCTTCTTTGGGGGCGCGGGAGGGGATACGCAGTATTTT	CASSFFGGAGGDTQYF
few	TRBV20-1	.	TRBJ2-7	TGCAGTGCGGGGGTCGTTGGATCGAACAATGAGCAGTACTTC	CSAGVVGSNNEQYF
few	TRBV4-1	.	TRBJ1-3	TGCGCCAGCAGCCAAGGGCAGGGTTTCGGAAACACCATATATTTT	CASSQGQGFGNTIYF
many	TRBV7-9	.	TRBJ2-1	TGTGCCAGCAGCTTCCTTCCTTTCAATGAGCAGTTCTTC	CASSFLPFNEQFF
few	TRBV9	TRBD1	TRBJ1-1	TGTGCCAGCAGCCCTACGCCGGACAGGACCGCTGAAGCTTTCTTT	CASSPTPDRTAEAFF
many	TRBV29-1	.	TRBJ1-5	TGCAGCGTTGGGGACAACAATCAGCCCCAGCATTTT	CSVGDNNQPQHF
few	TRBV12-3/TRBV12-4	.	TRBJ1-2	TGTGCCAGCAGTCTCCAGGGCCGAAATGGCTACACCTTC	CASSLQGRNGYTF
many	TRBV5-1	TRBD1	TRBJ2-2	TGCGCCAGCAGCTCGCGGACAGGGAACACCGGGGAGCTGTTTTTT	CASSSRTGNTGELFF
many	TRBV21-1	.	TRBJ2-7	TGTGCCAGCAGCAAATGGTCGGGACAGGGGTTTGGGTACGAGCAGTACTTC	CASSKWSGQGFGYEQYF